A selection of T cell receptor beta chains follows, all from one sample in a study of cytomegalovirus exposure and HLA in healthy donors. Assay: immunoSEQ multiplex PCR; the TCRdb copy retains only in-frame clones and omits some. The repertoire includes 200,000 to 250,000 clones, around 83% of them detected once, and 1.4% sits in the top ten. The material sequenced was PBMCs. The receptors shown here come from a girl between 10 and 17 years old in good health and CMV-seronegative. Each CDR3 is given with its conserved first and last residue. The D gene is left open where the match is weak. The size entry is marked missing in some rows and otherwise reads once, few, many or a size class.

V	D	size	length	J	CDR3	DNA
TRBV28	-	once	13	TRBJ1-1	CASKGEMNTEAFF	TGTGCCAGCAAGGGGGAAATGAACACTGAAGCTTTCTTT
TRBV5-1	-	-	16	TRBJ2-5	CASSARPRGAGKTQYF	TGCGCCAGCAGCGCCCGTCCCCGGGGGGCTGGTAAGACCCAGTACTTC
TRBV11-2	TRBD1	-	16	TRBJ2-7	CASSVPTGVIPYEQYF	TGTGCCAGCAGCGTCCCGACAGGGGTCATCCCCTACGAGCAGTACTTC
TRBV6-5	-	-	12	TRBJ2-7	CARGDLGDEQYF	TGTGCCAGGGGAGACTTGGGCGACGAGCAGTACTTC
TRBV5-4	-	-	14	TRBJ1-1	CASSLASGPTEAFF	TGTGCCAGCAGCTTGGCGTCAGGGCCCACTGAAGCTTTCTTT
TRBV9	-	once	16	TRBJ1-3	CASSVDAGGYGNTIYF	TGTGCCAGCAGCGTAGATGCGGGAGGGTATGGAAACACCATATATTTT
TRBV5-1	-	-	15	TRBJ2-3	CASSRFGSRTDTQYF	TGCGCCAGCAGCCGATTCGGGAGTAGGACAGATACGCAGTATTTT
TRBV6-1	TRBD2	-	17	TRBJ2-1	CASSVGLAGGPYNEQFF	TGTGCCAGCAGTGTGGGACTAGCGGGAGGGCCCTACAATGAGCAGTTCTTC
TRBV29-1	TRBD2	-	13	TRBJ2-1	CSVGLAGGVEQFF	TGCAGCGTCGGACTAGCGGGGGGGGTGGAGCAGTTCTTC
TRBV30	-	-	12	TRBJ2-3	CAWSPGTDTQYF	TGTGCCTGGAGCCCAGGCACAGATACGCAGTATTTT
TRBV5-1	-	-	15	TRBJ1-6	CASSQPDSPHSPLHF	TGCGCCAGCAGCCAGCCGGACAGCCCCCATTCACCCCTCCACTTT
TRBV6-1	TRBD1	-	16	TRBJ2-7	CASSEAPTGVGYEQYF	TGTGCCAGCAGTGAAGCTCCAACAGGGGTGGGGTACGAGCAGTACTTC
TRBV30	TRBD1	-	15	TRBJ1-5	CAWSYGTGGNQPQHF	TGTGCCTGGAGCTACGGGACAGGGGGCAATCAGCCCCAGCATTTT
TRBV28	TRBD2	-	13	TRBJ2-3	CASTAGGADTQYF	TGTGCCAGCACTGCGGGAGGGGCAGATACGCAGTATTTT
TRBV29-1	-	-	10	TRBJ2-1	CSGRGTSQFF	TGCAGCGGCAGGGGGACTAGTCAGTTCTTC
TRBV7-2	-	-	13	TRBJ1-3	CASSPGMRNTIYF	TGTGCCAGCAGCCCGGGGATGCGAAACACCATATATTTT
TRBV30	TRBD1	-	16	TRBJ2-7	CAWSALPGTGGDEQYF	TGTGCCTGGAGTGCTCTGCCCGGGACAGGGGGCGACGAGCAGTACTTC
TRBV5-1	TRBD1	once	14	TRBJ2-1	CASSSTGDGNEQFF	TGCGCCAGCAGCTCGACAGGGGATGGCAATGAGCAGTTCTTC
TRBV4-3	TRBD2	once	15	TRBJ2-7	CASSQERGGTYEQYF	TGCGCCAGCAGCCAAGAGCGGGGGGGTACGTACGAGCAGTACTTC
TRBV7-2	TRBD2	-	18	TRBJ2-7	CASSLVTFPSGSSYEQYF	TGTGCCAGCAGCTTAGTAACATTTCCTAGCGGGAGCTCCTACGAGCAGTACTTC
TRBV12-5	-	-	13	TRBJ2-5	CASGSGRGETQYF	TGTGCTAGTGGTTCTGGTAGGGGAGAGACCCAGTACTTC
TRBV7-9	TRBD1	once	15	TRBJ2-3	CASSSGQGAGDTQYF	TGTGCCAGCAGCTCGGGACAGGGGGCAGGAGATACGCAGTATTTT
TRBV13	TRBD2	-	16	TRBJ2-3	CASSLAGTSGTDTQYF	TGTGCCAGCAGCTTAGCTGGGACTAGCGGGACAGATACGCAGTATTTT
TRBV28	TRBD1	-	15	TRBJ2-5	CARSSKGQGRETQYF	TGTGCCAGATCGAGCAAGGGACAGGGGAGGGAGACCCAGTACTTC
TRBV5-8	TRBD1	once	17	TRBJ1-6	CASSPERTGRRGSPLHF	TGTGCCAGCAGCCCAGAACGGACAGGGAGGAGGGGATCACCCCTCCACTTT
TRBV27	-	-	13	TRBJ2-7	CASSLKGAYEQYF	TGTGCCAGCAGTTTAAAAGGGGCCTACGAGCAGTACTTC
TRBV28	TRBD1	-	16	TRBJ2-1	CASRDYRGGTYNEQFF	TGTGCCAGCAGGGATTACAGGGGTGGGACCTACAATGAGCAGTTCTTC
TRBV5-1	-	-	12	TRBJ2-7	CASSFGQYEQYF	TGCGCCAGCAGCTTCGGACAATACGAGCAGTACTTC
TRBV4-3	-	-	15	TRBJ1-2	CASSQDVRGIYGYTF	TGCGCCAGCAGCCAAGACGTTCGAGGAATCTATGGCTACACCTTC
TRBV15	-	-	16	TRBJ1-5	CATSRDYAAGNQPQHF	TGTGCCACCAGCAGAGACTATGCTGCGGGCAATCAGCCCCAGCATTTT
TRBV10-1	-	-	17	TRBJ1-1	CASSTVPENHLNTEAFF	TGCGCCAGCAGTACGGTACCGGAGAACCATTTGAACACTGAAGCTTTCTTT
TRBV5-1	TRBD2	-	17	TRBJ2-7	CASSLGTSGESSYEQYF	TGCGCCAGCAGCTTGGGGACTAGCGGGGAGAGCTCCTACGAGCAGTACTTC
TRBV7-2	TRBD1	-	15	TRBJ2-7	CASRIPGQGHYEQYF	TGTGCCAGCAGGATCCCGGGACAGGGTCACTACGAGCAGTACTTC
TRBV18	TRBD1	-	16	TRBJ2-3	CASSRYRQGETDTQYF	TGTGCCAGCTCACGGTACCGACAGGGGGAAACAGATACGCAGTATTTT
TRBV7-9	-	-	13	TRBJ2-3	CASSLTDRNTQYF	TGTGCCAGCAGCTTAACAGACCGAAATACGCAGTATTTT
TRBV28	-	-	14	TRBJ2-7	CASSSSREGYEQYF	TGTGCCAGCAGTTCCTCCCGTGAGGGCTACGAGCAGTACTTC
TRBV4-1	TRBD2	-	17	TRBJ2-2	CASSQEGRGGYTGELFF	TGCGCCAGCAGCCAAGAAGGGAGGGGAGGGTACACCGGGGAGCTGTTTTTT
TRBV12-5	-	-	16	TRBJ1-1	CASAEGGVAQNVGPFF	TGTGCTAGTGCTGAAGGGGGGGTCGCGCAAAACGTCGGCCCTTTCTTT
TRBV6-6	-	-	15	TRBJ2-3	CASSLTGPAPDTQYF	TGTGCCAGCAGTCTAACAGGGCCGGCCCCAGATACGCAGTATTTT
TRBV5-6	-	few	15	TRBJ1-4	CASSFLLVTGEKLFF	TGTGCCAGCAGCTTTCTGCTAGTGACTGGCGAAAAACTGTTTTTT
TRBV5-4	TRBD1	-	14	TRBJ2-1	CASSSQGAYNEQFF	TGTGCCAGCAGCTCTCAGGGGGCCTACAATGAGCAGTTCTTC